This record covers a single TCR beta chain. Antigen unknown. The source of the sample is a study of shared clonotypes between healthy human individuals. Whole-study results and caveats: Clonotypes shared by all four donors outscored non-shared clonotypes in generation probability.

Only in-frame clones appear in the TCRdb table, and some are missing; sequencing was by immunoSEQ multiplex PCR. The table shows approximately 2.5 million clones, with around nine tenths occurring only once. The germline gives CDR1 KGHSH, CDR2 LQKENI. V lost 0 bases and J lost 6, with 16 bases in between. This CDR3 contains 16 residues. Material: naive CD4+ T cells sorted from blood. Indicated subset: CD45RA+ positively selected. The source of this sequence is a man younger than 30 in good health. V and J are TRBV18 and TRBJ2-3; D possibly corresponds to TRBD2 (5 bases). The CDR3 nucleotides read TGTGCCAGCTCACCACCTTCGGGAAAACACTCGGATACGCAGTATTTT. This sequence encodes CASSPPSGKHSDTQYF.